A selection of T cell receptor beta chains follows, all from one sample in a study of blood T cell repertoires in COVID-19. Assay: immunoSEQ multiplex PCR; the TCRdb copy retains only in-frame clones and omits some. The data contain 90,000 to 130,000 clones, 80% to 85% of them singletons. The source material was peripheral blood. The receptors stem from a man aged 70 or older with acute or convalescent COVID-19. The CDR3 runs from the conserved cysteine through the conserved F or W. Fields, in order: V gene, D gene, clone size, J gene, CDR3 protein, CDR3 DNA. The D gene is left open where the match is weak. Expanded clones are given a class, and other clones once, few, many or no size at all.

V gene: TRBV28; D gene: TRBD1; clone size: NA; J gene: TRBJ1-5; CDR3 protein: CASSRDRASNQPQHF; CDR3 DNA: TGTGCCAGCAGTCGAGACAGGGCGTCGAATCAGCCCCAGCATTTT
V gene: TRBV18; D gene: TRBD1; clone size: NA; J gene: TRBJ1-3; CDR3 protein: CASSPIKGQFSGNTIYF; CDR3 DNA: TGTGCCAGCTCACCTATTAAGGGACAGTTCTCTGGAAACACCATATATTTT
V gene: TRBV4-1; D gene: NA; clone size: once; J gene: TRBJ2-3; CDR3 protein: CASSRLYGTDTQYF; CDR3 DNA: TGCGCCAGCAGCCGACTTTACGGCACAGATACGCAGTATTTT
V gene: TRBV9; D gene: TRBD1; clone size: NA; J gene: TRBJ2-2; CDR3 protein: CASSVGDRASGELFF; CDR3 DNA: TGTGCCAGCAGCGTAGGAGACAGGGCATCCGGGGAGCTGTTTTTT
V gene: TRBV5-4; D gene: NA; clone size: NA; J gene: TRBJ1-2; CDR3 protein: CASSLQARNYGYTF; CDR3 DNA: TGTGCCAGCAGCTTGCAAGCGCGGAACTATGGCTACACCTTC
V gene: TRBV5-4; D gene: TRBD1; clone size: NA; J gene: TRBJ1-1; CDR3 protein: CASSLPGQANTEAFF; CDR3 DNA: TGTGCCAGCAGCTTGCCCGGACAGGCGAACACTGAAGCTTTCTTT
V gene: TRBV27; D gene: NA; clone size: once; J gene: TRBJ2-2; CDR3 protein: CASSLLAGLNTGELFF; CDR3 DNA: TGTGCCAGCAGTTTATTGGCAGGGTTGAACACCGGGGAGCTGTTTTTT
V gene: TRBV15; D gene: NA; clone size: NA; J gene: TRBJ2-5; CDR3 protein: CATSRDFGETQYF; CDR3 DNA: TGTGCCACCAGCAGAGATTTCGGGGAGACCCAGTACTTC
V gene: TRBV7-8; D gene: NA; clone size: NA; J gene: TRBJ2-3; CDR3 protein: CASSPGTDTQYF; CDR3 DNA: TGTGCCAGCAGCCCGGGCACAGATACGCAGTATTTT
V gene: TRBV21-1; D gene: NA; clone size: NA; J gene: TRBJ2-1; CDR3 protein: CASSKLEAGDNEQFF; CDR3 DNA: TGTGCCAGCAGCAAACTCGAAGCGGGAGACAATGAGCAGTTCTTC
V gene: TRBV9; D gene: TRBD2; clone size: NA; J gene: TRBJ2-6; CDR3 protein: CASSPPGGLGANVLTF; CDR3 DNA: TGTGCCAGCAGCCCACCGGGGGGGCTGGGGGCCAACGTCCTGACTTTC
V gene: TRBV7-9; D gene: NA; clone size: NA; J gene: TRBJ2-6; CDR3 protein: CAFRPGSSGANVLTF; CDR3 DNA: TGTGCCTTTCGTCCGGGAAGCTCTGGGGCCAACGTCCTGACTTTC
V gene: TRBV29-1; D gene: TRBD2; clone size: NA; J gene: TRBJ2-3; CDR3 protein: CSVDSGGVTDTQYF; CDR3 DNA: TGCAGCGTTGATAGCGGGGGGGTGACAGATACGCAGTATTTT
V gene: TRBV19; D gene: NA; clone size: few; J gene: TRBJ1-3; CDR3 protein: CASRRTGISPSGNTIYF; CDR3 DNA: TGTGCCAGTAGGCGAACAGGGATCAGTCCCTCTGGAAACACCATATATTTT
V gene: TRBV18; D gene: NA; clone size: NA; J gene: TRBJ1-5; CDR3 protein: CASSGQRNQPQHF; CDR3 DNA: TGTGCCAGCTCCGGACAGCGCAATCAGCCCCAGCATTTT
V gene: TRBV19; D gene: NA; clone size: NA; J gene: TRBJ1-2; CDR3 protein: CASSYATDLAGGYTF; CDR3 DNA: TGTGCCAGTAGTTATGCGACAGACCTGGCGGGGGGCTACACCTTC
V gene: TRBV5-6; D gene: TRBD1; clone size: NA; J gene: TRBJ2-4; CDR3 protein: CASSLQTGSKNIQYF; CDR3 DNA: TGTGCCAGCAGCCTCCAGACAGGGTCCAAAAACATTCAGTACTTC
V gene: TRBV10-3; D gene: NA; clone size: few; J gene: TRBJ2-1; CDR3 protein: CAISAEEYNEQFF; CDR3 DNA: TGTGCCATCAGTGCCGAGGAGTACAATGAGCAGTTCTTC
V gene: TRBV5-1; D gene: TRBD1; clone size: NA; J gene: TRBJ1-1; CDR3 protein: CASSFIGQGEAFF; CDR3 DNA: TGCGCCAGCAGCTTCATAGGACAGGGTGAAGCTTTCTTT
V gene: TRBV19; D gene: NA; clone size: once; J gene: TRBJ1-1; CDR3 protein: CASSYRTQRGVNTEAFF; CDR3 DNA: TGTGCCAGTAGTTACCGGACCCAGCGGGGGGTGAACACTGAAGCTTTCTTT
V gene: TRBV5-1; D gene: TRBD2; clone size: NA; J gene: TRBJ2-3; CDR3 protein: CASSRGLAGQTGTDTQYF; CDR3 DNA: TGCGCCAGCAGCCGGGGACTAGCGGGTCAAACGGGCACAGATACGCAGTATTTT
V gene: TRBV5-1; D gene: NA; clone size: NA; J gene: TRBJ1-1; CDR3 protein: CASCDALNTEAFF; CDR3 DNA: TGCGCCAGCTGCGATGCATTGAACACTGAAGCTTTCTTT
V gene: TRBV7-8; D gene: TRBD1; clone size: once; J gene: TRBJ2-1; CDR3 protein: CASSPHRDRNNNEQFF; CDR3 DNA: TGTGCCAGCAGCCCACACCGGGACAGAAATAACAATGAGCAGTTCTTC
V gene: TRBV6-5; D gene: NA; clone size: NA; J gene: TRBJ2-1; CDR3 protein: CASDNRDWPFF; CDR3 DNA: TGTGCCAGCGATAACCGGGACTGGCCGTTCTTC
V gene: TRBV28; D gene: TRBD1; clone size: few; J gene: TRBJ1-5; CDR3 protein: CAGSRDSHQPQHF; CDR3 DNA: TGTGCCGGATCCCGGGACAGCCATCAGCCCCAGCATTTT
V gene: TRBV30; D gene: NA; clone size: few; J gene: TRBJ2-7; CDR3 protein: CAWSRGSYEQYF; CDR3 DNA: TGTGCCTGGAGTCGCGGCAGCTACGAGCAGTACTTC
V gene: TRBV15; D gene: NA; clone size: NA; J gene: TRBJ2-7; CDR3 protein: CATSRDQVPGREQYF; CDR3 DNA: TGTGCCACCAGCAGAGATCAAGTGCCAGGGAGGGAGCAGTACTTC
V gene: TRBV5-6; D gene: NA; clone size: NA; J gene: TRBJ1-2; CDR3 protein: CASSLVQTNYGYTF; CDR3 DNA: TGTGCCAGCAGCTTGGTGCAGACTAACTATGGCTACACCTTC
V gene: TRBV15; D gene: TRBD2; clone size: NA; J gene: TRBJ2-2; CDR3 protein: CATSRDYSGTNSGELFF; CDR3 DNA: TGTGCCACCAGCAGAGACTATAGCGGGACTAACTCCGGGGAGCTGTTTTTT
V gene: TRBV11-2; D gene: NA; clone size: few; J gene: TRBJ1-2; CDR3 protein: CASSRASRDFEQF; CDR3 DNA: TGTGCCAGCAGCCGAGCCAGTCGGGACTTCGAGCAGTTC
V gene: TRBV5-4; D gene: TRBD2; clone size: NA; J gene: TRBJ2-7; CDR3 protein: CASRGGLAETYEQYF; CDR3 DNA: TGTGCCAGCAGGGGAGGACTAGCGGAGACCTACGAGCAGTACTTC
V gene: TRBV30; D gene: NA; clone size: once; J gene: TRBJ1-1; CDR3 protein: CAWSSGQGMTEAFF; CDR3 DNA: TGTGCCTGGAGTTCGGGGCAGGGGATGACTGAAGCTTTCTTT
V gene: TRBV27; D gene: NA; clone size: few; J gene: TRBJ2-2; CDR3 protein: CASSLNGLDGLRVFF; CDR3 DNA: TGTGCCAGCAGTTTAAACGGGCTCGACGGACTTCGGGTGTTTTTT
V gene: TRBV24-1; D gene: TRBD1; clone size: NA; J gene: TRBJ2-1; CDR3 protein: CATSDWAGGYNEQFF; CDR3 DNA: TGTGCCACCAGTGATTGGGCAGGGGGTTATAATGAGCAGTTCTTC
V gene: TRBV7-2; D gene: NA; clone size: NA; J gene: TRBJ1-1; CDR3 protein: CASSLARRGGEAFF; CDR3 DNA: TGTGCCAGCAGCTTAGCGCGTCGAGGGGGTGAAGCTTTCTTT
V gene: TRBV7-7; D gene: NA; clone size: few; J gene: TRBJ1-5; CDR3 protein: CASSARENQPQHF; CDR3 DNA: TGTGCTAGCAGCGCCCGGGAGAACCAGCCCCAGCATTTT
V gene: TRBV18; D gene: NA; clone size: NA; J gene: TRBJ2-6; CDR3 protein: CASSPIQGLGANVLTF; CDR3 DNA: TGTGCCAGCTCACCGATACAGGGTTTGGGGGCCAACGTCCTGACTTTC
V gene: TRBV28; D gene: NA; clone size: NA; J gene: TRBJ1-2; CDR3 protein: CASSLGIQGRGYTF; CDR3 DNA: TGTGCCAGCAGTTTGGGAATACAGGGACGTGGCTACACCTTC
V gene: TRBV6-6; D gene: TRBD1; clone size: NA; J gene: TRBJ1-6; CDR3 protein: CASSSGQGGKPLHF; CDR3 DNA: TGTGCCAGCAGCTCGGGACAGGGTGGGAAACCCCTCCACTTT
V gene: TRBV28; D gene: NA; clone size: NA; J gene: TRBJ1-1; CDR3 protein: CASGSIRSDRPIKAFF; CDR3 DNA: TGTGCCAGCGGGTCCATAAGGTCGGACAGACCCATAAAAGCTTTCTTT
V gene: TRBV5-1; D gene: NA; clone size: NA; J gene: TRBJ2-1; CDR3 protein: CASRSGDYNEQFF; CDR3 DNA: TGCGCCAGCAGATCGGGGGATTACAATGAGCAGTTCTTC
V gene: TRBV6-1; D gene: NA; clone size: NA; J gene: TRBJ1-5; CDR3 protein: CASSEGHFNQPQHF; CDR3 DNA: TGTGCCAGCAGTGAAGGACACTTCAATCAGCCCCAGCATTTT
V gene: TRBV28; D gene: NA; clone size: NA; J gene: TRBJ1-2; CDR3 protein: CASSLSTAAKYGYTF; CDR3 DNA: TGTGCCAGCAGTCTCTCGACCGCGGCAAAATATGGCTACACCTTC
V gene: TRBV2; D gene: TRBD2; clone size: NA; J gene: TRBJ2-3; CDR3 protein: CASSASGVGADTQYF; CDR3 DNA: TGTGCCAGCAGCGCAAGCGGGGTTGGGGCAGATACGCAGTATTTT
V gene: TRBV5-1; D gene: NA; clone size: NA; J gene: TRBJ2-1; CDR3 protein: CASSSTRGRDEQFF; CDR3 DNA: TGCGCCAGCAGCTCCACTCGAGGGCGGGATGAGCAGTTCTTC
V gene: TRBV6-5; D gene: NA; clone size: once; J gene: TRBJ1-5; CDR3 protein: CATQTGTGGQPQHF; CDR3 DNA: TGTGCCACGCAGACGGGGACTGGAGGTCAGCCCCAGCATTTT
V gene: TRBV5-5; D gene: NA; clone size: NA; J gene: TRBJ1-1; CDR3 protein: CASSLEQINTEAFF; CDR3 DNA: TGTGCCAGCAGCTTGGAACAGATAAACACTGAAGCTTTCTTT